The next 21 T cell receptor beta chains were all read from a single sample in a study of blood T cell repertoires in COVID-19. Data came from immunoSEQ multiplex PCR; TCRdb stores just in-frame clones and leaves some out. The data contain approximately 210,000 clones, around 90% of them singletons. The sample consisted of peripheral blood. All receptors derive from a man aged 30-40 years with acute or convalescent COVID-19.

CDR3 in amino acids: CASTDRQVNEQFF. The CDR3 region has the DNA TGTGCCAGCACCGACCGACAGGTCAATGAGCAGTTCTTC. The V gene is TRBV25-1, the J gene TRBJ2-1, with D possibly being TRBD1 (6 bases). Trimming removed 7 bases at V and 6 bases at J, with 13 bases between. The CDR3 is 13 residues long. Looked up from germline, CDR1 is MGHDK and CDR2 is SYGVNS. Based on the CDR3 plus reference TRBV25-1 and TRBJ2-1, the full variable domain is EADIYQTPRYLVIGTGKKITLECSQTMGHDKMYWYQQDPGMELHLIHYSYGVNSTEKGDLSSESTVSRIRTEHFPLTLESARPSHTSQYLCASTDRQVNEQFFGPGTRLTVL.

CDR3 bases: TGTGCCATCAGTGAGTCCTCCGGGACAGGGGTTAGGACTGAAGCTTTCTTT. Amino acids: CAISESSGTGVRTEAFF. This chain uses TRBV10-3 with TRBJ1-1, with 10 bases that match TRBD1. Germline CDR1 and CDR2: ENHRY and SYGVKD. The CDR3 covers 17 residues. The V and J ends lost 0 bases and 5 bases, in that order; junction bases with no gene match: 9.

CDR3 DNA: TGCGCCAGCAGCAAGGGGACTAGCGGGGGACTGAGATGGAATGAGCAGTTCTTC. Residues: CASSKGTSGGLRWNEQFF. This chain joins TRBV5-1 and TRBJ2-1; 14 bases are a match to TRBD2. Germline CDR1 is SGHRS and CDR2 is YFSETQ. This CDR3 is built from 18 residues. The trim removed 4 bases at V and 7 bases at J, leaving 13 bases unmatched.

The rearrangement joins TRBV7-2 to TRBJ2-1; the D gene is possibly TRBD1 (5 bases). Germline V gene sequence: CDR1 SGHTA, CDR2 FQGNSA. Trimming pared 1 base from V and 8 bases from J, leaving 15 bases between. The CDR3 is made up of 15 amino acids. CDR3: CASSLGTTRGYEQFF. CDR3 bases: TGTGCCAGCAGCTTAGGGACAACTCGAGGATATGAGCAGTTCTTC.

The chain has TRBV3-1 (or the pseudogene TRBV3-2) and TRBJ1-1, with D unresolved. The CDR3 covers 13 residues. Trimming took off 1 base at V and 10 bases at J, with 13 bases between the two ends. Germline CDR1 reads LGHDT; CDR2 reads YNNKEL (reference sequence). CDR3 bases: TGTGCCAGCAGCCAAGTTATCACCGGTGGAGCTTTCTTT. As protein: CASSQVITGGAFF.

The chain couples TRBV5-1 to TRBJ2-5; tentatively, D is TRBD2 (6 bases). Germline V CDR1 and CDR2: SGHRS, YFSETQ. V shed 0 bases and J shed 1 base, with 13 bases lying between them. The CDR3 has 16 residues. CDR3 region: CASSLAQRAFQETQYF. The CDR3 coding sequence is TGCGCCAGCAGCTTGGCCCAGCGGGCCTTCCAAGAGACCCAGTACTTC.

V usage is TRBV5-1 and J usage is TRBJ2-1; TRBD2 agrees at 8 bases. V shed 4 bases, J shed 5 bases, and the junction held 8 bases outside the gene matches. Germline CDR1 and CDR2: SGHRS and YFSETQ. The CDR3 has 15 amino acids. The CDR3 region is CASSPLGLDHNEQFF. The CDR3 DNA is TGCGCCAGCAGCCCGCTGGGACTAGACCACAATGAGCAGTTCTTC.

The count of this clone is one. The chain links TRBV9 to TRBJ1-6, with 7 positions matching TRBD1. V lost 4 bases to trimming and J lost 12 bases; unmatched junction nucleotides: 13. CDR3 length: 15 amino acids. Germline-derived CDR1 and CDR2 are SGDLS and YYNGEE. CDR3 region: CASSRHWTGNVPLHF. The DNA of the CDR3 is TGTGCCAGCAGCCGACACTGGACAGGCAACGTACCCCTCCACTTT.

The chain couples TRBV7-9 to TRBJ1-1; 8 bases align to TRBD1. Germline CDR1 and CDR2: SEHNR and FQNEAQ (reference sequence). The CDR3 spans 15 residues. V shed 3 bases, J shed 0 bases, and the junction held 3 bases outside the gene matches. The CDR3 region has the DNA TGTGCCAGCAGCTTCTGGACAGGGATGAACACTGAAGCTTTCTTT. Residues: CASSFWTGMNTEAFF.

V usage is TRBV5-1 and J usage is TRBJ1-6, with 8 nucleotides matching TRBD1. The trim removed 1 base at V and 10 bases at J, leaving 4 bases unmatched. Looked up from germline, CDR1 is SGHRS and CDR2 is YFSETQ. CDR3 length: 14 amino acids. CDR3 nucleotides: TGCGCCAGCAGCTTGACAGGGGGTTGGTCACCCCTCCACTTT. Its protein product is CASSLTGGWSPLHF.

The chain recombines TRBV6-6 with TRBJ2-3; TRBD1 might be the D (6 bases). V was clipped by 5 bases and J by 6 bases, with 24 bases between them. The CDR3 sequence is 17 residues long. From germline, CDR1 is MNHNY and CDR2 SVGAGI (reference sequence). CDR3 protein: CASSPKGGVIGLDTQYF. The CDR3, as DNA: TGTGCCAGCAGTCCCAAAGGGGGTGTTATTGGGTTGGATACGCAGTATTTT.

This chain joins TRBV4-1 and TRBJ2-1; 8 nucleotides line up with TRBD2. This CDR3 contains 14 residues. Unmatched junction bases numbered 0, after V lost 3 bases and J lost 2 bases. Germline CDR1 MGHRA, CDR2 YSYEKL. The DNA for the CDR3 is TGCGCCAGCAGCCAGCGGGGGGCCTACAATGAGCAGTTCTTC. Its protein is CASSQRGAYNEQFF.

The V call is TRBV30, the J call TRBJ2-2; D gene unclear. V dropped 7 bases and J dropped 1 base, with 7 bases sitting between them. CDR3 length: 12 residues. Per the germline V gene, CDR1 is GTSNPN and CDR2 is SVGIG (reference sequence). The CDR3 region is CASRLNTGELFF. DNA for the CDR3: TGTGCCTCTAGATTGAACACCGGGGAGCTGTTTTTT.

V gene TRBV5-1 combines with J gene TRBJ2-7; D is perhaps TRBD2 (6 bases). The germline V gene has CDR1 SGHRS and CDR2 YFSETQ. The CDR3 contains 18 residues. The V and J ends lost 5 bases and 3 bases respectively, with 27 bases between them. Written as DNA, the CDR3 is TGCGCCAGCAGTCTGGCCACGACATCCCGAGCGGGCCTCTACGAGCAGTACTTC. It yields the protein CASSLATTSRAGLYEQYF. Supplemented by reference TRBV5-1 and TRBJ2-7, the full variable domain reads KAGVTQTPRYLIKTRGQQVTLSCSPISGHRSVSWYQQTPGQGLQFLFEYFSETQRNKGNFPGRFSGRQFSNSRSEMNVSTLELGDSALYLCASSLATTSRAGLYEQYFGPGTRLTVT.

This clone appeared a single time. The CDR3 reads CASSYSARVRDEQYF. The CDR3 DNA sequence: TGTGCCAGCAGTTACTCAGCCCGGGTTCGAGACGAGCAGTACTTC. The chain links TRBV6-5 to TRBJ2-7, with D unresolved. Trimming pared 0 bases from V and 5 bases from J, leaving 14 bases between. This CDR3 has 15 residues. Germline V gene data show CDR1 as MNHEY and CDR2 as SVGAGI.

The genes are TRBV27 and TRBJ2-1, with TRBD2 matching 8 bases. Losses at the gene ends were 2 bases for V and 8 bases for J; bases not matched to a gene: 14. The CDR3 has 17 residues. Germline V lookup: CDR1 MNHEY, CDR2 SMNVEV (reference sequence). The CDR3 spells CASSLILAGPFLHEQFF. As DNA, the CDR3 is TGTGCCAGCAGTTTAATCCTAGCGGGCCCCTTTTTACATGAGCAGTTCTTC.

The J gene is TRBJ2-7, the V gene TRBV9, with a possible D match to TRBD1 (6 bases). The germline V and J ends were trimmed by 4 bases and 2 bases, with 16 bases remaining between them. The CDR3 runs to 15 residues. The germline V gene has CDR1 SGDLS and CDR2 YYNGEE. For the CDR3, the DNA is TGTGCCAGCAGCCGCACAGGGTATTCGGCCTACGAGCAGTACTTC. Its translation: CASSRTGYSAYEQYF.

The rearrangement links TRBV28 to TRBJ2-7; the match to TRBD1 covers 8 bases. CDR3 size: 16 residues. Unmatched junction bases numbered 9, after V lost 5 bases and J lost 0 bases. CDR1 MDHEN and CDR2 SYDVKM come from the germline V gene. The CDR3 sequence is CASSAWTGPSSYEQYF. The CDR3 region has the DNA TGTGCCAGCAGTGCTTGGACAGGGCCTAGCTCCTACGAGCAGTACTTC.

The chain has TRBV19 and TRBJ1-5; no reliable D call. The CDR3 runs 15 residues. CDR1 and CDR2 (germline): LNHDA, SQIVND (reference sequence). V was pared by 3 bases and J by 6 bases, with 15 bases between. The CDR3 coding sequence is TGTGCCAGTAGTATCGCAGGTGTTTCTTTTCAGCCCCAGCATTTT. Protein: CASSIAGVSFQPQHF.

This rearrangement joins TRBV30 to TRBJ2-5; no reliable D call. The germline V gene has CDR1 GTSNPN and CDR2 SVGIG (reference sequence). Trimming stripped 2 bases from V and 7 bases from J, with 14 bases between. CDR3 length equals 13 residues. Here the CDR3 reads CAWSSTEMGTQYF. The CDR3 DNA sequence: TGTGCCTGGAGTTCTACAGAGATGGGGACCCAGTACTTC.

The chain links TRBV27 to TRBJ2-7; D is possibly TRBD1 (6 bases). V was pared by 6 bases and J by 4 bases, with 10 bases between. The CDR3 has 12 residues. Per germline, CDR1 MNHEY and CDR2 SMNVEV (reference sequence). The CDR3 here is CASSHDRYEQYF. The CDR3 bases are TGTGCCAGCAGCCATGACAGGTACGAGCAGTACTTC.